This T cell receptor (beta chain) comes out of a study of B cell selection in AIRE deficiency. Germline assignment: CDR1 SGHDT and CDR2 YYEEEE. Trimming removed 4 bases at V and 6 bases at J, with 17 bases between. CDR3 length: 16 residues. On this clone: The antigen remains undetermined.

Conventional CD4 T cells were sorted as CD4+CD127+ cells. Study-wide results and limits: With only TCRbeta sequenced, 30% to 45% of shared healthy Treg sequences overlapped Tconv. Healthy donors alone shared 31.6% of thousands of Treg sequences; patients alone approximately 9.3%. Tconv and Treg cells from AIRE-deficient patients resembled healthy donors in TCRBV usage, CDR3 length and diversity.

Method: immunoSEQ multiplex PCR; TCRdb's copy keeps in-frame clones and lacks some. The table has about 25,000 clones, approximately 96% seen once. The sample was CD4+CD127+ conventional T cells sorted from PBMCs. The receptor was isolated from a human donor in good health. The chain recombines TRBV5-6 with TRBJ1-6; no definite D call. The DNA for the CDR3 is TGTGCCAGCAGCCTGGAGATGCGGGCTCTTAATTCACCCCTCCACTTT. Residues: CASSLEMRALNSPLHF.